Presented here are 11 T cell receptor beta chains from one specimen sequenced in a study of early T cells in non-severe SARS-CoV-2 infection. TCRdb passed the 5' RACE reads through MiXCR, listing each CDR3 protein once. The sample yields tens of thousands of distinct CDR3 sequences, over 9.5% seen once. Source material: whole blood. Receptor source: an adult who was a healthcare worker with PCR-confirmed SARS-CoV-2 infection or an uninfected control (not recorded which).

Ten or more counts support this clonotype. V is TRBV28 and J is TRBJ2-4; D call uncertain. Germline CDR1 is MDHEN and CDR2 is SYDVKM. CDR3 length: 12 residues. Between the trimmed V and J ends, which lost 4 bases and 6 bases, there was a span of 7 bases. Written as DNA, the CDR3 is TGTGCCAGCAGTTCAGTTCGAAACATTCAGTACTTC. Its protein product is CASSSVRNIQYF.

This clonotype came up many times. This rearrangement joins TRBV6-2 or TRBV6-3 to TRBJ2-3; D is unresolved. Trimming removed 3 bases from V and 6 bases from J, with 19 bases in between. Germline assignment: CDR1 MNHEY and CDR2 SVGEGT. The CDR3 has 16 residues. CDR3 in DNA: TGTGCCAGCAGTTATTTCAGGTCCCCGACCCCCGATACGCAGTATTTT. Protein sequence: CASSYFRSPTPDTQYF.

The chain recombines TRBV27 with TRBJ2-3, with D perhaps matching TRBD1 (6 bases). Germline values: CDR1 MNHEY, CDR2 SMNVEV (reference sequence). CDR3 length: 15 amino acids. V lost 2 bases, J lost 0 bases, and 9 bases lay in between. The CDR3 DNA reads TGTGCCAGCAGTTTAAGGGGACAAAGCACAGATACGCAGTATTTT. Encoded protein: CASSLRGQSTDTQYF.

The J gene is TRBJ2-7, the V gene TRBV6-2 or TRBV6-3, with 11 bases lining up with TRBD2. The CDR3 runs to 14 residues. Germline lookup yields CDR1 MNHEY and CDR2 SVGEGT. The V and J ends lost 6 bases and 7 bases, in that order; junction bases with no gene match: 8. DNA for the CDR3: TGTGCCAGCAGGAGTAGCGGGAGGGCCCGGGAGCAGTACTTC. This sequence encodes CASRSSGRAREQYF.

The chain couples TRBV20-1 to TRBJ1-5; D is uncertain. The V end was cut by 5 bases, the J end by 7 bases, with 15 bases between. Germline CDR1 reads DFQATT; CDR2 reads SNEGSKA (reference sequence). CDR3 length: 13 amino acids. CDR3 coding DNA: TGCAGTGCTCGTTCGGAAGCCGGGCAGCCCCAGCATTTT. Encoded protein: CSARSEAGQPQHF.

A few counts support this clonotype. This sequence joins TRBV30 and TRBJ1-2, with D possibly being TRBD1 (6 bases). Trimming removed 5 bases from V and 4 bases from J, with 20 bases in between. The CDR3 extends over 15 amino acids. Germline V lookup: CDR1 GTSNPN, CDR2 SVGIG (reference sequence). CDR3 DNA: TGTGCCTGGGCCGGGACAACGACGACCGCCTATGGCTACACCTTC. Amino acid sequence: CAWAGTTTTAYGYTF.

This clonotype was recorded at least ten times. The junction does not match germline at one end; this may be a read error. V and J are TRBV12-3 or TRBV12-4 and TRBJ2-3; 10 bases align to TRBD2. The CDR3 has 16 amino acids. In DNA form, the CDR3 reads TGTGCCAGCAATTTAAGACTAGCGGGTAGCACAGATACGCAGTATTTT. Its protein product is CASNLRLAGSTDTQYF.

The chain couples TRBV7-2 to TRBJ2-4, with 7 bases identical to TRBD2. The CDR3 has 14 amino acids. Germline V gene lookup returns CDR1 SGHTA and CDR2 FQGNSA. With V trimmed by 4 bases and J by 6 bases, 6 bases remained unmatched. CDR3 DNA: TGTGCCAGCAGCTCCCTAGCGGACCTAAACATTCAGTACTTC. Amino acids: CASSSLADLNIQYF. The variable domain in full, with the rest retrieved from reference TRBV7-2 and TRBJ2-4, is GAGVSQSPSNKVTEKGKDVELRCDPISGHTALYWYRQSLGQGLEFLIYFQGNSAPDKSGLPSDRFSAERTGGSVSTLTIQRTQQEDSAVYLCASSSLADLNIQYFGAGTRLSVL.

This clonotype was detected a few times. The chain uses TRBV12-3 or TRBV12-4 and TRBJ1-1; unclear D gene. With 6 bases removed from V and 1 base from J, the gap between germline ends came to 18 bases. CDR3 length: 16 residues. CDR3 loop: CASRAVTSLENTEAFF. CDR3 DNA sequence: TGTGCCAGCAGGGCAGTGACAAGTCTAGAGAACACTGAAGCTTTCTTT.

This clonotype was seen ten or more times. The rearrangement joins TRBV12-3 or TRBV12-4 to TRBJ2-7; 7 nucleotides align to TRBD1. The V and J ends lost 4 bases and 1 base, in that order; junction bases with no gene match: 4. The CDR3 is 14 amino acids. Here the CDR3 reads CASSSRQGSYEQYF. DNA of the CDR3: TGTGCCAGCAGTTCCCGACAGGGTTCCTACGAGCAGTACTTC.

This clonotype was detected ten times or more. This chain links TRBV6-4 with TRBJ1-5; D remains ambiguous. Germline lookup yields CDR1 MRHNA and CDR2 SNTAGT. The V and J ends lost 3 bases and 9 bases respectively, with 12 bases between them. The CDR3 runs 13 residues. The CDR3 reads CASSETEEGPQHF. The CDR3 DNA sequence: TGTGCCAGCAGTGAGACCGAGGAGGGGCCCCAGCATTTT.